These 27 T cell receptor beta chains originate from one sample sequenced in a study of follicular helper T cells after annual influenza vaccination. Noted time point: 2014-2015 season, 7 days after vaccination. Data came from immunoSEQ multiplex PCR; TCRdb stores just in-frame clones and leaves some out. The table records some 400 clones, 81% of them present only once. The source was CXCR5+ CD38+ circulating T follicular helper cells from blood, collected 7 days after influenza vaccination. Subset of the sample: circulating Tfh, non-naive CD4+CXCR5+PD-1+ (ICOS+CD38+ or ICOS-CD38-). These receptors were obtained from an adult who received the influenza vaccine.

The V and J genes are TRBV4-3 and TRBJ2-5; no reliable D call. CDR3 length: 15 residues. Germline loops: CDR1 LGHNA, CDR2 YSLEER. Trimming pared 0 bases from V and 1 base from J, leaving 9 bases between. The CDR3 DNA follows: TGCGCCAGCAGCCAAGACACCGGTTCCCAAGAGACCCAGTACTTC. This sequence encodes CASSQDTGSQETQYF.

The chain couples TRBV6-1 to TRBJ2-3; D is ambiguous. The CDR3 has 15 residues. V was trimmed by 5 bases and J by 0 bases, leaving 12 bases between them. CDR1 is MNHNS, CDR2 SASEGT, per germline. DNA for the CDR3: TGTGCCAGCAGTACTGGTCGTGGAAGCACAGATACGCAGTATTTT. Translation: CASSTGRGSTDTQYF.

The chain has TRBV2 and TRBJ2-2; D not certain. Per the germline V gene, CDR1 is SNHLY and CDR2 is FYNNEI. V was clipped by 6 bases and J by 5 bases, with 10 bases between them. The CDR3 extends over 13 amino acids. CDR3 residues: CASRKDQTGELFF. In DNA form, the CDR3 reads TGTGCCAGCAGGAAAGACCAAACCGGGGAGCTGTTTTTT.

The gene calls are TRBV7-9 and TRBJ1-3, with TRBD1 matching 7 bases. J was trimmed by 0 bases and V by 5 bases; bases with no gene match: 10. The length of the CDR3 is 17 residues. Germline V lookup: CDR1 SEHNR, CDR2 FQNEAQ (reference sequence). CDR3 amino acids: CASSPAGTVYSGNTIYF. DNA of the CDR3: TGTGCCAGCAGCCCGGCCGGGACAGTCTACTCTGGAAACACCATATATTTT.

The chain couples TRBV6-1 to TRBJ2-1; 9 nucleotides align to TRBD2. The CDR3 length is 14 residues. Germline CDR1 and CDR2: MNHNS and SASEGT. The V gene end was trimmed by 6 bases and the J gene end by 8 bases; junction bases not matched to a gene: 8. The CDR3 region is CASRTGTSIYEQFF. The CDR3 nucleotides read TGTGCCAGCAGAACCGGGACTAGCATCTATGAGCAGTTCTTC.

The rearrangement joins TRBV30 to TRBJ1-2, with TRBD1 as a possible D gene (5 bases). V lost 7 bases, J lost 3 bases, and 12 bases lay in between. Germline V gene lookup returns CDR1 GTSNPN and CDR2 SVGIG (reference sequence). There are 12 residues in the CDR3. DNA of the CDR3: TGTGCCTACGATTTGGGGCACTATGGCTACACCTTC. It is translated as CAYDLGHYGYTF.

Comment on this clone: This sample also contains other DNA sequences that code for the same CDR3. The chain recombines TRBV11-2 with TRBJ2-7; 10 positions match TRBD2. The V gene end was trimmed by 1 base and the J gene end by 3 bases; junction bases not matched to a gene: 3. This CDR3 contains 15 residues. Germline values: CDR1 SGHAT, CDR2 FQNNGV. The CDR3: CASSLAERGGYEQYF. CDR3 in DNA: TGTGCCAGCAGCTTAGCGGAGCGGGGGGGCTACGAGCAGTACTTC. Combining the CDR3 with reference TRBV11-2 and TRBJ2-7 gives the whole variable domain EAGVAQSPRYKIIEKRQSVAFWCNPISGHATLYWYQQILGQGPKLLIQFQNNGVVDDSQLPKDRFSAERLKGVDSTLKIQPAKLEDSAVYLCASSLAERGGYEQYFGPGTRLTVT.

The sample holds a few counts of this clone. The chain has TRBV6-1 and TRBJ1-5; a possible D gene is TRBD1 (5 bases). The germline V gene has CDR1 MNHNS and CDR2 SASEGT. There are 16 residues in the CDR3. With 1 base removed from V and 1 base from J, the gap between germline ends came to 11 bases. The CDR3 coding sequence is TGTGCCAGCAGTGAAGTTGGTACAGGCAGCAATCAGCCCCAGCATTTT. It yields the protein CASSEVGTGSNQPQHF.

This chain uses TRBV6-1 with TRBJ1-2; no reliable D call. V was trimmed by 2 bases and J by 12 bases, leaving 16 bases between them. The CDR3 runs 13 residues. From germline, CDR1 is MNHNS and CDR2 SASEGT. CDR3 DNA: TGTGCCAGCAGTGAACCTACACGTCGGGGAGACACCTTC. Translation: CASSEPTRRGDTF.

The chain links TRBV10-2 to TRBJ1-1; no definite D call. Germline-derived CDR1 and CDR2 are WSHSY and SAAADI. V was shortened by 3 bases and J by 3 bases, with 17 bases between the two germline ends. The CDR3 contains 16 residues. The CDR3 nucleotides read TGCGCCAGCAGTGATCGTCGAAGCGGGTGGTACACTGAAGCTTTCTTT. Encoded protein: CASSDRRSGWYTEAFF.

The rearrangement joins TRBV5-1 to TRBJ2-1, with TRBD2 as a possible D gene (5 bases). This CDR3 is 15 amino acids long. The V gene's germline CDR1 is SGHRS and CDR2 YFSETQ. Trimming left V 1 base short and J 3 bases short, with 11 bases between. CDR3 protein: CASSLNGDYYNEQFF. CDR3 coding DNA: TGCGCCAGCAGCTTGAACGGGGATTACTACAATGAGCAGTTCTTC.

The genes are TRBV25-1 and TRBJ2-7, with 9 nucleotides matching TRBD1. The germline V gene encodes CDR1 MGHDK and CDR2 SYGVNS. After removal of 6 bases from V and 3 bases from J, the junction contained 6 bases not matched to a gene. The CDR3 is made up of 14 amino acids. The CDR3 bases are TGTGCCAGCAGAAAAGGACAGGGGATCTACGAGCAGTACTTC. Its translation: CASRKGQGIYEQYF.

V and J are TRBV5-1 and TRBJ1-2; D is perhaps TRBD1 (6 bases). Trimming left V 4 bases short and J 7 bases short, with 23 bases between. The CDR3 has 16 residues. CDR1 is SGHRS, CDR2 YFSETQ, per germline. The CDR3 loop is CASSPNPNTGSSGYTF. The CDR3 coding sequence is TGCGCCAGCAGCCCAAACCCCAACACAGGGTCCAGTGGCTACACCTTC. Using reference TRBV5-1 and TRBJ1-2 for the parts outside the CDR3, the full variable domain is KAGVTQTPRYLIKTRGQQVTLSCSPISGHRSVSWYQQTPGQGLQFLFEYFSETQRNKGNFPGRFSGRQFSNSRSEMNVSTLELGDSALYLCASSPNPNTGSSGYTFGSGTRLTVV.

This chain uses TRBV7-7 with TRBJ2-7; D is tentatively TRBD1 or TRBD2 (5 bases each). Germline CDR1 SSHAT, CDR2 FNYEAQ (reference sequence). Trimming left V 5 bases short and J 5 bases short, with 13 bases between. The CDR3 spans 13 residues. This chain's CDR3 is CASSQTWDDEQYF. CDR3 DNA: TGTGCCAGCAGCCAGACCTGGGACGACGAGCAGTACTTC.

This chain joins TRBV25-1 and TRBJ1-2; possibly TRBD1 for D (5 bases). V lost 6 bases and J lost 4, with 12 bases in between. This CDR3 is built from 13 residues. The germline V gene has CDR1 MGHDK and CDR2 SYGVNS. CDR3 in DNA: TGTGCCAGCAGACGGGACGCGACCTATGGCTACACCTTC. This sequence encodes CASRRDATYGYTF.

This clone was seen a handful of times. The J gene is TRBJ1-3, the V gene TRBV4-2; maybe TRBD1 (5 bases). The V end lost 1 base, the J end lost 0 bases, and 10 bases lay between the germline ends. This CDR3 has 16 residues. CDR1 and CDR2 from the germline V gene are LGHNA and YNFKEQ. CDR3 coding DNA: TGTGCCAGCAGCCAAGGAGGGGCATACTCTGGAAACACCATATATTTT. Its protein product is CASSQGGAYSGNTIYF.

V gene TRBV5-5 combines with J gene TRBJ1-2; tentative D call: TRBD1 (5 bases). The CDR3 has 16 residues. Looked up from germline, CDR1 is SGHKS and CDR2 is YYEKEE (reference sequence). V was cut by 0 bases and J by 5 bases, with 17 bases left in between. This CDR3 reads CASSLASVGGVYGYTF. The DNA of the CDR3 is TGTGCCAGCAGCTTGGCGAGTGTTGGGGGGGTTTATGGCTACACCTTC. Variable domain in full (rest from reference TRBV5-5 and TRBJ1-2): DAGVTQSPTHLIKTRGQQVTLRCSPISGHKSVSWYQQVLGQGPQFIFQYYEKEERGRGNFPDRFSARQFPNYSSELNVNALLLGDSALYLCASSLASVGGVYGYTFGSGTRLTVV.

This clone has only a few counts. The chain is built from TRBV6-5 and TRBJ1-2; TRBD1 might be the D (6 bases). Trimming pared 4 bases from V and 4 bases from J, leaving 13 bases between. The germline CDR1 and CDR2 sequences are MNHEY and SVGAGI. There are 14 residues in the CDR3. The DNA of the CDR3 is TGTGCCAGCAGTTCTGTAAACAGGGTCTATGGCTACACCTTC. Its translation: CASSSVNRVYGYTF.

This rearrangement joins TRBV30 to TRBJ1-6, with no clear D. Germline CDR1 and CDR2: GTSNPN and SVGIG (reference sequence). The V gene lost 5 bases and the J gene lost 5 bases, with 13 bases spanning the gap. The length of the CDR3 is 14 residues. The CDR3 DNA sequence: TGTGCCTGGTCGGACGGAAAAAATAATTCACCCCTCCACTTT. Translating it yields CAWSDGKNNSPLHF.

V is TRBV2 and J is TRBJ1-5; 8 bases line up with TRBD1. J gave up 5 bases and V 6 bases, and 9 bases lay outside the gene matches. Germline values: CDR1 SNHLY, CDR2 FYNNEI. CDR3 length equals 15 residues. CDR3 DNA sequence: TGTGCCAGCAGGGCCCGACAGGGGTATGATCAGCCCCAGCATTTT. Residues: CASRARQGYDQPQHF.

In regard to this clone: Other DNA sequences of this sample code for an identical CDR3. The chain joins TRBV7-9 to TRBJ2-2; D call uncertain. Germline lookup yields CDR1 SEHNR and CDR2 FQNEAQ (reference sequence). CDR3 length equals 14 residues. V lost 1 base and J lost 4, with 7 bases in between. CDR3 residues: CASSLDRATGELFF. In DNA form, the CDR3 reads TGTGCCAGCAGCTTAGATAGGGCCACCGGGGAGCTGTTTTTT.

This chain joins TRBV7-9 and TRBJ1-4, with 10 bases that match TRBD1. The J segment lost 6 bases and the V segment lost 1 base, leaving 14 bases of the junction unmatched. CDR1 is SEHNR and CDR2 is FQNEAQ in the germline V gene (reference sequence). The CDR3 extends over 19 amino acids. In nucleotides, the CDR3 is TGTGCCAGCAGCTTAGAGGACAGGGGGAGGTCGGTATTTTATGAAAAACTGTTTTTT. Protein product: CASSLEDRGRSVFYEKLFF.

This clone is a singleton in its sample. The rearrangement links TRBV27 to TRBJ1-6; D gene unclear. Trimming pared 6 bases from V and 7 bases from J, leaving 7 bases between. CDR3 length: 12 amino acids. Germline loops: CDR1 MNHEY, CDR2 SMNVEV (reference sequence). CDR3 sequence reads: CASSDPNSPLHF. The CDR3 nucleotides read TGTGCCAGCAGCGACCCGAATTCACCCCTCCACTTT.

The rearrangement links TRBV5-6 to TRBJ2-7; D call uncertain. There are 13 residues in the CDR3. Per the germline V gene, CDR1 is SGHDT and CDR2 is YYEEEE. V lost 4 bases to trimming and J lost 1 base, with 9 bases between them. CDR3 DNA sequence: TGTGCCAGCAGCATGGAAATATCCTACGAGCAGTACTTC. Its protein product is CASSMEISYEQYF.

The V and J genes are TRBV9 and TRBJ2-5; tentatively, D is TRBD2 (6 bases). Trimming left V 2 bases short and J 5 bases short, with 22 bases between. The CDR3 has 17 residues. CDR1 SGDLS and CDR2 YYNGEE come from the germline V gene. The CDR3 bases are TGTGCCAGCAGCGTTAGTAGCCGACGGGGGATTACGGAGACCCAGTACTTC. Amino acids: CASSVSSRRGITETQYF.

The CDR3 sequence: CASREGQGKTEAFF. In DNA, the CDR3 is TGTGCCAGCAGAGAAGGACAGGGGAAGACTGAAGCTTTCTTT. V gene TRBV6-5 combines with J gene TRBJ1-1; 9 bases are shared with TRBD1. This CDR3 spans 14 amino acids. Germline CDR1 MNHEY, CDR2 SVGAGI. Trimming took 6 bases from V and 5 from J; bases not matched to a gene: 7.

The chain couples TRBV7-2 to TRBJ1-2; D remains unclear. CDR3 length: 14 amino acids. V gave up 5 bases and J gave up 2 bases, with 12 bases separating them. Germline V lookup: CDR1 SGHTA, CDR2 FQGNSA. CDR3 DNA sequence: TGTGCCAGCAGCATTAACCCTAGAAACTATGGCTACACCTTC. This sequence encodes CASSINPRNYGYTF. The full variable domain, its missing parts supplied by reference TRBV7-2 and TRBJ1-2, is GAGVSQSPSNKVTEKGKDVELRCDPISGHTALYWYRQSLGQGLEFLIYFQGNSAPDKSGLPSDRFSAERTGGSVSTLTIQRTQQEDSAVYLCASSINPRNYGYTFGSGTRLTVV.